The text below deals with one T cell receptor beta chain. What it recognizes is unknown. This sample is part of a study of somatic mutations in cytotoxic T cells in rheumatoid arthritis. Background on the study: Sorting by flow gave nearly 100% purity for some V beta antibody-stained T-cell populations, including V beta1+ cells sequenced for TCRB. Study-level results: In rheumatoid arthritis patients, unlike healthy controls, CD8+ clonality rose with age. Levels of CD8+ T-cell clonality in rheumatoid arthritis patients were statistically indistinguishable from those seen in age-matched healthy controls, with no significant difference.

Using positive magnetic bead selection on an AutoMACS, CD4+ and CD8+ cells were isolated, after which their purity was checked by flow cytometry. Germline-derived CDR1 and CDR2 are MGHRA and YSYEKL. CDR3 length equals 16 residues. Trimming shortened V by 3 bases and J by 1 base, and 16 bases separated the two germline ends. The protocol was immunoSEQ multiplex PCR, while the TCRdb copy is restricted to in-frame clones and leaves out a portion. The sample has 6,000 to 9,000 clones, roughly 60% seen once. J is TRBJ2-7 and V is TRBV4-1; no firm D call. The material sequenced was CD8+ T cells sorted from blood. This clonotype was sampled from a woman aged 40-49 years in good health. The CDR3 DNA is TGCGCCAGCAGCCACGTAGGCGGAATGGGGTCCTACGAGCAGTACTTC. Its translation is CASSHVGGMGSYEQYF.